The 30 T cell receptor beta chains reported below all come from one sample, sequenced in a study of T cells in localized non-small cell lung cancer. Clones were read by immunoSEQ multiplex PCR, and TCRdb kept only the in-frame ones, dropping some. The table shows several thousand clones, with approximately 30% occurring only once. Source: normal lung tissue next to the tumor, taken before any cancer treatment. All receptors derive from a woman aged 35 to 70 with stage I lung adenocarcinoma.

The rearrangement joins TRBV6-8 to TRBJ1-5, with D uncertain. Germline V gene data show CDR1 as MNHGY and CDR2 as SAAAGT. V was pared by 11 bases and J by 1 base, with 9 bases between. CDR3 length: 12 amino acids. The CDR3 loop reads CAPPKSNQPQHF. The CDR3 coding sequence is TGTGCCCCCCCGAAGAGCAATCAGCCCCAGCATTTT.

The rearrangement links TRBV9 to TRBJ1-4; possibly TRBD1 for D (6 bases). The CDR3 is 14 amino acids. Trimming took 6 bases from V and 2 from J, leaving 11 bases between them. CDR1 SGDLS and CDR2 YYNGEE come from the germline V gene. The CDR3 here is CASKRQDTNEKLFF. CDR3 sequence (DNA): TGTGCCAGCAAACGACAGGATACTAATGAAAAACTGTTTTTT.

This clone was detected once. The J gene is TRBJ2-7, the V gene TRBV10-1; D unresolved. V lost 3 bases to trimming and J lost 6 bases, with 15 bases between them. CDR1 is WNHNN and CDR2 is SYGVQD in the germline V gene (reference sequence). This CDR3 comprises 14 residues. The CDR3 bases are TGCGCCAGCAGTGACTCGACCTGGGCCGGCGAGCAGTACTTC. Translated, it gives CASSDSTWAGEQYF.

The chain joins TRBV7-5 to TRBJ1-2; the table assigns TRBD1, which was not confirmed against the DNA. TRBV7-5 is shown as a pseudogene. The CDR3 is 14 amino acids. CDR3 in DNA: TGTGCCAGCAGCTTTTCGACAGGGAAGAATGGCTACACCTTC. This codes for CASSFSTGKNGYTF.

This clone was seen a handful of times. The chain recombines TRBV29-1 with TRBJ2-3; D may match TRBD1 or TRBD2 (7 bases each). The CDR3 covers 16 residues. Germline assignment: CDR1 SQVTM and CDR2 ANQGSEA. Trimming stripped 3 bases from V and 2 bases from J, with 18 bases between. The CDR3 loop reads CSVDGGRGRVTDTQYF. The CDR3 nucleotides read TGCAGCGTTGATGGTGGGAGGGGGCGGGTCACAGATACGCAGTATTTT.

This chain links TRBV5-1 with TRBJ1-5, with 9 bases aligning to TRBD1. Unmatched junction bases numbered 3, after V lost 3 bases and J lost 5 bases. The CDR3 loop spans 14 amino acids. Germline V CDR1 and CDR2: SGHRS, YFSETQ. Written as DNA, the CDR3 is TGCGCCAGCAGCTCGGGACAGGGTGATCAGCCCCAGCATTTT. It encodes CASSSGQGDQPQHF.

This clone was found a few times. The V call is TRBV6-8, the J call TRBJ1-6, with D perhaps matching TRBD1 (5 bases). The germline V gene has CDR1 MNHGY and CDR2 SAAAGT. V dropped 5 bases and J dropped 2 bases, with 7 bases sitting between them. This CDR3 spans 14 amino acids. As DNA, the CDR3 is TGTGCCAGCAGTGCGGGGCCCTATAATTCACCCCTCCACTTT. This encodes CASSAGPYNSPLHF.

This clone was seen a few times. The chain couples TRBV19 to TRBJ1-6, with a tentative D call TRBD1 (5 bases). Trimming stripped 3 bases from V and 8 bases from J, with 11 bases between. The CDR3 loop spans 14 amino acids. CDR1 and CDR2 from the germline V gene are LNHDA and SQIVND (reference sequence). CDR3 region: CASSMGRGDSPLHF. The CDR3 DNA sequence: TGTGCCAGTAGTATGGGACGGGGGGATTCACCCCTCCACTTT.

This clone is medium-sized within its sample. The gene calls are TRBV15 and TRBJ2-3; no clear D. Trimming took off 0 bases at V and 0 bases at J, with 10 bases between the two ends. CDR3 length equals 16 residues. Germline loops: CDR1 LNHNV, CDR2 YYDKDF (reference sequence). The CDR3 sequence is CATSRESWSSTDTQYF. CDR3 DNA: TGTGCCACCAGCAGAGAATCGTGGTCAAGCACAGATACGCAGTATTTT.

This clone appeared a few times. The chain recombines TRBV14 with TRBJ2-5, with 13 bases that match TRBD2. Germline V gene lookup returns CDR1 SGHDN and CDR2 FVKESK. This CDR3 is built from 16 residues. Trimming at V came to 3 bases and at J to 4 bases, leaving 5 bases not matched to a gene. CDR3 sequence reads: CASSHWTSGRGETQYF. CDR3 nucleotides: TGTGCCAGCAGCCATTGGACTAGCGGGAGAGGAGAGACCCAGTACTTC. Variable domain in full (rest from reference TRBV14 and TRBJ2-5): EAGVTQFPSHSVIEKGQTVTLRCDPISGHDNLYWYRRVMGKEIKFLLHFVKESKQDESGMPNNRFLAERTGGTYSTLKVQPAELEDSGVYFCASSHWTSGRGETQYFGPGTRLLVL.

This clone was detected only a few times. The chain uses TRBV6-7 and TRBJ1-2; TRBD1 might be the D (5 bases). TRBV6-7 is marked as an open reading frame, function uncertain. V lost 5 bases and J 9 bases, leaving 13 bases between the germline ends. This CDR3 is 12 amino acids long. CDR3 nucleotides: TGTGCCAGCAGTGAAGAGGGGTTTAGCTACACCTTC. Translation gives CASSEEGFSYTF.

The chain joins TRBV18 to TRBJ1-1; D not certain. The V gene lost 1 base and the J gene lost 4 bases, with 7 bases spanning the gap. Germline lookup yields CDR1 KGHSH and CDR2 LQKENI. The CDR3 is 13 residues long. The CDR3 spells CASSPQGFTEAFF. The CDR3 region has the DNA TGTGCCAGCTCACCACAGGGATTCACTGAAGCTTTCTTT.

This clone came up once. The CDR3 reads CSVEGGTGYTNYGYTF. In DNA form, the CDR3 reads TGCAGCGTTGAAGGGGGGACAGGTTATACTAACTATGGCTACACCTTC. J is TRBJ1-2 and V is TRBV29-1; 8 bases agree with TRBD1. J was trimmed by 0 bases and V by 1 base; bases with no gene match: 7. Per the germline V gene, CDR1 is SQVTM and CDR2 is ANQGSEA. This CDR3 contains 16 residues.

This clone turned up a few times. This chain uses TRBV6-8 with TRBJ1-5; no clear D gene. CDR1 is MNHGY, CDR2 SAAAGT, per germline. CDR3 size: 14 residues. The V end lost 10 bases, the J end lost 2 bases, and 15 bases lay between the germline ends. CDR3 amino acids: CATRLASGNQPQHF. DNA for the CDR3: TGTGCCACACGGTTGGCTTCGGGCAATCAGCCCCAGCATTTT.

The J gene is TRBJ1-4, the V gene TRBV15, with D perhaps TRBD1 (5 bases). With 2 bases removed from V and 4 bases from J, the gap between germline ends came to 8 bases. Germline V gene data show CDR1 as LNHNV and CDR2 as YYDKDF (reference sequence). The CDR3 sequence is 14 residues long. CDR3 in amino acids: CATSRWGVNEKLFF. In nucleotides, the CDR3 is TGTGCCACCAGCAGATGGGGGGTTAATGAAAAACTGTTTTTT.

The sample holds a few counts of this clone. The chain employs TRBV2 and TRBJ1-2; D is uncertain. The CDR3 totals 13 residues. CDR1 and CDR2 from the germline V gene are SNHLY and FYNNEI. V gave up 3 bases and J gave up 8 bases, with 13 bases separating them. CDR3 amino acids: CASSEEGESGYTF. The CDR3 bases are TGTGCCAGCAGTGAGGAGGGAGAGAGCGGCTACACCTTC.

The V call is TRBV12-5, the J call TRBJ1-6; the match to TRBD1 covers 8 bases. The CDR3 totals 15 residues. Per the germline V gene, CDR1 is LGHNT and CDR2 is FRNRAP. The CDR3 protein is CASTLVGTGNSPLHF. The CDR3 DNA sequence: TGTGCCAGCACCCTGGTTGGGACAGGCAATTCACCCCTCCACTTT.

There are a few counts of this clone. The chain links TRBV28 to TRBJ2-6, with TRBD1 matching over 7 bases. The CDR3 has 18 residues. Losses at the gene ends were 5 bases for V and 1 base for J; bases not matched to a gene: 11. Germline loops: CDR1 MDHEN, CDR2 SYDVKM. In DNA form, the CDR3 reads TGTGCCAGCAGTAAGCCGGGACAGCGAATTTCTGGGGCCAACGTCCTGACTTTC. Protein product: CASSKPGQRISGANVLTF.

This rearrangement joins TRBV5-1 to TRBJ2-3, with a tentative D call TRBD1 (6 bases). Germline V CDR1 and CDR2: SGHRS, YFSETQ. This CDR3 contains 16 residues. V lost 1 base and J 0 bases, leaving 12 bases between the germline ends. CDR3 residues: CASSLSPQGSTDTQYF. DNA of the CDR3: TGCGCCAGCAGCTTGAGCCCACAGGGAAGCACAGATACGCAGTATTTT. The full variable domain, rest sourced from reference TRBV5-1 and TRBJ2-3, is KAGVTQTPRYLIKTRGQQVTLSCSPISGHRSVSWYQQTPGQGLQFLFEYFSETQRNKGNFPGRFSGRQFSNSRSEMNVSTLELGDSALYLCASSLSPQGSTDTQYFGPGTRLTVL.

The rearrangement uses TRBV9 and TRBJ1-2; D remains ambiguous. V was cut by 5 bases and J by 2 bases, with 13 bases left in between. Germline CDR1 reads SGDLS; CDR2 reads YYNGEE. CDR3 size: 14 residues. The DNA of the CDR3 is TGTGCCAGCAGTATTATGACGGAAAACTATGGCTACACCTTC. Protein product: CASSIMTENYGYTF.

The gene calls are TRBV11-3 and TRBJ2-1; 12 bases line up with TRBD2. Looked up from germline, CDR1 is SGHNT and CDR2 is YENEEA. The length of the CDR3 is 16 residues. The trim removed 1 base at V and 8 bases at J, leaving 6 bases unmatched. CDR3 DNA: TGTGCCAGCAGCTTAGTACTAGCGGGAGGTTGGGATGAGCAGTTCTTC. Residues: CASSLVLAGGWDEQFF.

The chain couples TRBV5-1 to TRBJ1-2; TRBD1 matches at 7 bases. CDR3 size: 14 residues. Germline trimming cut 3 bases from V and 5 bases from J; bases unmatched to any gene: 7. Germline V gives CDR1 SGHRS, CDR2 YFSETQ. The CDR3 nucleotides read TGCGCCAGCAGCTCCGGACAGGCTCTTTATGGCTACACCTTC. Amino acid sequence: CASSSGQALYGYTF.

This clone was recorded a few times. V is TRBV6-8 and J is TRBJ1-2; 8 bases are a match to TRBD1. CDR1 is MNHGY, CDR2 SAAAGT, per germline. The V segment lost 2 bases and the J segment 8 bases; nucleotides outside the gene matches: 7. The CDR3 runs to 14 residues. CDR3 in DNA: TGTGCCAGCAGTTACGCCCCGGACAGGGTCGGCTACACCTTC. Translating it yields CASSYAPDRVGYTF.

The V and J genes are TRBV11-3 and TRBJ1-2, with 8 bases fitting TRBD1. The CDR3 has 14 residues. CDR1 is SGHNT, CDR2 YENEEA, per germline. Unmatched junction bases numbered 5, after V lost 0 bases and J lost 8 bases. This CDR3 is CASSLDHRGMGYTF. The DNA of the CDR3 is TGTGCCAGCAGCTTAGACCACAGGGGGATGGGCTACACCTTC.

This clone was picked up a small number of times. The junction departs from the called germline gene at one end, perhaps through a read error. V and J are TRBV6-8 and TRBJ1-2; D not resolved. Germline assignment: CDR1 MNHGY and CDR2 SAAAGT. The CDR3 is 13 amino acids. The CDR3 sequence: CAISGEINYGYTF. The CDR3 DNA reads as TGTGCCATCAGTGGGGAAATTAACTATGGCTACACCTTC.

By frequency in the sample, this clone is medium-sized. The chain joins TRBV18 to TRBJ2-6; D gene ambiguous. Germline CDR1 KGHSH, CDR2 LQKENI. CDR3 length: 17 amino acids. V was pared by 3 bases and J by 0 bases, with 12 bases between. CDR3 region: CASSPMLTASGANVLTF. The CDR3, as DNA: TGTGCCAGCTCACCGATGTTGACGGCCTCTGGGGCCAACGTCCTGACTTTC.

This clone showed up just a few times. The V call is TRBV12-5, the J call TRBJ2-1; tentatively, D is TRBD2 (5 bases). V was cut by 5 bases and J by 9 bases, with 8 bases left in between. The CDR3 is 11 amino acids. The germline CDR1 and CDR2 sequences are LGHNT and FRNRAP. The CDR3 sequence is CASGRSGEQFF. The CDR3 DNA is TGTGCTAGTGGTAGGAGCGGTGAGCAGTTCTTC.

V is TRBV5-1 and J is TRBJ1-4; TRBD1 is a possible D gene (5 bases). The CDR3 is 15 residues long. In germline, CDR1 is SGHRS, CDR2 YFSETQ. The V end lost 7 bases, the J end lost 0 bases, and 13 bases lay between the germline ends. DNA of the CDR3: TGCGCCAGCGGGACGGGATCTGCAACTAATGAAAAACTGTTTTTT. This sequence encodes CASGTGSATNEKLFF.

The chain couples TRBV15 to TRBJ2-7, with 8 bases fitting TRBD1. Germline trimming cut 5 bases from V and 6 bases from J; bases unmatched to any gene: 12. This CDR3 has 15 amino acids. Germline CDR1 and CDR2: LNHNV and YYDKDF (reference sequence). In nucleotides, the CDR3 is TGTGCCACCAGCGCACGGGCAGGGGGCTGGAGCGAGCAGTACTTC. Protein: CATSARAGGWSEQYF.

This clone was observed a handful of times. The J gene is TRBJ2-7, the V gene TRBV9; D remains ambiguous. V lost 5 bases and J 0 bases, leaving 12 bases between the germline ends. CDR3 size: 14 residues. CDR1 and CDR2 from the germline V gene are SGDLS and YYNGEE. CDR3 sequence reads: CASRRSESSYEQYF. As DNA, the CDR3 is TGTGCCAGCAGACGGTCCGAGAGCTCCTACGAGCAGTACTTC.